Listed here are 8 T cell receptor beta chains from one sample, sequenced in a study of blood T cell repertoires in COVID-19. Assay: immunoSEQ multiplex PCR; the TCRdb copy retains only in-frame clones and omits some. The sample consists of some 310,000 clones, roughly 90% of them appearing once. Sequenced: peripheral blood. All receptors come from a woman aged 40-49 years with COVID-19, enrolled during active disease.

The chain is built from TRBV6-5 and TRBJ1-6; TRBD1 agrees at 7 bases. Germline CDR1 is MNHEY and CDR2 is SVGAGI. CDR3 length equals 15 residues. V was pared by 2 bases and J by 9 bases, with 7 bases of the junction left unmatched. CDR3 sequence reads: CASSYLTGDSSPLHF. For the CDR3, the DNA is TGTGCCAGCAGTTACCTAACAGGGGATTCTTCACCCCTCCACTTT.

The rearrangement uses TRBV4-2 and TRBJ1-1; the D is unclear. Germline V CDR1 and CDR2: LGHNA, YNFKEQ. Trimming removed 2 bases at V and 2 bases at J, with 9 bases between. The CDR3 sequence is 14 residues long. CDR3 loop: CASSQRGGNTEAFF. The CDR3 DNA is TGTGCCAGCAGCCAACGGGGAGGAAACACTGAAGCTTTCTTT.

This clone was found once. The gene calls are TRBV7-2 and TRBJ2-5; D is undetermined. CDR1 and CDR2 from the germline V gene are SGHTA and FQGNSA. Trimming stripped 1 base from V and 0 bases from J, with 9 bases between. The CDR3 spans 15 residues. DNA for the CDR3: TGTGCCAGCAGCTTAGGACTTGTGTACCAAGAGACCCAGTACTTC. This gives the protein CASSLGLVYQETQYF.

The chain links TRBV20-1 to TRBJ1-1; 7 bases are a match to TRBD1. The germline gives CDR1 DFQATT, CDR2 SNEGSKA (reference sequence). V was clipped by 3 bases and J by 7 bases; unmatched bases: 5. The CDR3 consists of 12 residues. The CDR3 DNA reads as TGCAGTGCTAGTAGGACAGGCCATGAAGCTTTCTTT. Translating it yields CSASRTGHEAFF.

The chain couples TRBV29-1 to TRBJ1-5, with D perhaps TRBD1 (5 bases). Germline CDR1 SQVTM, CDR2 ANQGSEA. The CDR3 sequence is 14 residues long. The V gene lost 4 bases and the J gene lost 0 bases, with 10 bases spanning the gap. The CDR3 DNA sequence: TGCAGCGTTGGGGCAGGGCCTAGCAATCAGCCCCAGCATTTT. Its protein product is CSVGAGPSNQPQHF.

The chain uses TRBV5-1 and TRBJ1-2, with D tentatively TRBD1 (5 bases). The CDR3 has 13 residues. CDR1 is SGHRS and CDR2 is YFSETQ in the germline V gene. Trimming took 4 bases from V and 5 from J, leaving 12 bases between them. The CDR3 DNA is TGCGCCAGCAGCCCGGACACCTCTTATGGCTACACCTTC. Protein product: CASSPDTSYGYTF.

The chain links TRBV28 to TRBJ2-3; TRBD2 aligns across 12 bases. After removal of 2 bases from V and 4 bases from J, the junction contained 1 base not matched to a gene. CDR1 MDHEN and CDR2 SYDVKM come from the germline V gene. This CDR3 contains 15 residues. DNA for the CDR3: TGTGCCAGCAGTTTACTAGCGGGAGGGGCAGATACGCAGTATTTT. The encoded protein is CASSLLAGGADTQYF.

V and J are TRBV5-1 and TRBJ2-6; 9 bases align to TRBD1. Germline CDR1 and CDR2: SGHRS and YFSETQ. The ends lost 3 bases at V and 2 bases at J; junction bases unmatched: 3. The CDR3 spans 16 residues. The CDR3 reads CASSSGQGAGANVLTF. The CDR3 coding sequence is TGCGCCAGCAGCTCGGGACAGGGAGCTGGGGCCAACGTCCTGACTTTC.